Below, one T cell receptor beta chain is given with its context. The data originate from a study of shared clonotypes between healthy human individuals. Repertoires were generated with immunoSEQ multiplex PCR, while TCRdb's copy carries only in-frame clones and drops some. The data show some 510,000 clones, about four fifths seen once. The germline V and J ends were trimmed by 2 bases and 0 bases, with 9 bases remaining between them. The CDR3 totals 15 residues. Per germline, CDR1 SGHRS and CDR2 YFSETQ. The TCR comes from a woman in her forties in good health. Some clones in this sample may be carry-over from other donors' samples. Sequencing was carried out using PBMCs. The rearrangement links TRBV5-1 to TRBJ2-1, with D tentatively TRBD1 (6 bases). CDR3 protein: CASSFTDSSYNEQFF. CDR3 DNA: TGCGCCAGCAGCTTTACGGACAGCTCCTACAATGAGCAGTTCTTC.